This is a list of T cell receptor beta chains from one sample in a study of T cell repertoires in cytomegalovirus infection. TCRdb recomputed calls from the reads with MiXCR, one row per CDR3 protein. The sample includes around 450,000 distinct CDR3 sequences, about 11% of them seen just once. Sequences were obtained from PBMCs. The receptors were sampled from a human donor in good health (CMV status not recorded). Some clones in this sample may be carry-over from other donors' samples. Each CDR3 is given with its conserved first and last residue. The D gene is left open where the match is weak. Clone size is given for some rows only: seen once, a few or many times, or a class if the clone is expanded.

CDR3nt	CDR3aa	abundance	v_gene	j_gene	d_gene
TGTGCCAGCAGCTCAAGGTTGTTATGGGCGGGAAATACAAATGAGCAGTTCTTC	CASSSRLLWAGNTNEQFF	many	TRBV12-3/TRBV12-4	TRBJ2-1	.
TGTGCCAGCAGCTTAGTGGCCGGGAGGCTCGACGAGCAGTACTTC	CASSLVAGRLDEQYF	many	TRBV7-3	TRBJ2-7	TRBD2
TGTGCCAGCAGCCATAGGACAGGGGTCGGTAAGGGAAACACTGAAGCTTTCTTT	CASSHRTGVGKGNTEAFF	many	TRBV7-2	TRBJ1-1	TRBD1
TGTGCCATCAGTGAGTCGACTCGAGCCGCCACAGATACGCAGTATTTT	CAISESTRAATDTQYF	many	TRBV10-3	TRBJ2-3	.
TGTGCCAGCAATTTCTTATTACAGGGGCCGGCAGATACGCAGTATTTT	CASNFLLQGPADTQYF	many	TRBV12-3/TRBV12-4	TRBJ2-3	TRBD1
TGTGCCAGCAGCTCAAATAGGGGGGCATGGAACACTGAAGCTTTCTTT	CASSSNRGAWNTEAFF	.	TRBV11-1	TRBJ1-1	.
TGCAGTGCTGCACGACAGGGGCTGATGGAGACCCAGTACTTC	CSAARQGLMETQYF	.	TRBV20-1	TRBJ2-5	TRBD1
TGTGCCAGCACCGCCTGGGGAGGGCACAATCAGCCCCAGCATTTT	CASTAWGGHNQPQHF	many	TRBV6-2/TRBV6-3	TRBJ1-5	.
TGTGCCAGCATAAGAGGAGGGCCCTCCTACAATGAGCAGTTCTTC	CASIRGGPSYNEQFF	many	TRBV7-9	TRBJ2-1	.
TGTGCCAGCAGCCCACTGTTAGGTCTGGGGTACAGTGAGCAGTTCTTC	CASSPLLGLGYSEQFF	.	TRBV3-1	TRBJ2-1	.
TGTGCCAGCAGCTATAGCGGGAGGGCCGGCAATGAGCAGTTCTTC	CASSYSGRAGNEQFF	many	TRBV7-3	TRBJ2-1	TRBD2
TGTGCCAGCAGACCGCGCACCACCTACGAGCAGTACTTC	CASRPRTTYEQYF	many	TRBV7-9	TRBJ2-7	.
TGCAGTGCTAGAGGACTAGCGGGGACCAATGAGCAGTTCTTC	CSARGLAGTNEQFF	many	TRBV20-1	TRBJ2-1	TRBD2
TGTGCCAGCAGCCCCTCTAGCGGGCCAGCCTACAATGAGCAGTTCTTC	CASSPSSGPAYNEQFF	many	TRBV28	TRBJ2-1	TRBD2
TGTGCCAGCAGCAACCCTACAGGGGAGGATACGCAGTATTTT	CASSNPTGEDTQYF	.	TRBV13	TRBJ2-3	TRBD1
TGCAGCGTTGTGCTAGCGGGCCACCTAGGCCAGTACTTC	CSVVLAGHLGQYF	.	TRBV29-1	TRBJ2-5	TRBD2
TGTGCCAGTAGTACTACACGAAACACTGAAGCTTTCTTT	CASSTTRNTEAFF	many	TRBV19	TRBJ1-1	.
TGTGCCAGTAGTATCGAGGGGGCCGCTGGGGCTTTCTTT	CASSIEGAAGAFF	many	TRBV19	TRBJ1-1	TRBD1
TGTGCCAGCACCCCCATGGTCAGGGGAACTGGGGCCAACGTCCTGACTTTC	CASTPMVRGTGANVLTF	many	TRBV5-6	TRBJ2-6	.
TGTGCCAGCGGCGGAGGACAGGGGGCGCGGGCTGAAGCTTTCTTT	CASGGGQGARAEAFF	many	TRBV2	TRBJ1-1	TRBD1
TGTGCCAGCAGCCGGCTGGGGCGGAGGACTGAAGCTTTCTTT	CASSRLGRRTEAFF	many	TRBV11-2	TRBJ1-1	.
TGTGCCAGCAGTGCCCAGCCGTCACGGTCGTATTGGGATGGCTACACCTTC	CASSAQPSRSYWDGYTF	.	TRBV6-5	TRBJ1-2	.
TGTGCCAGCAGCCCCGGACTAGCGGCAAACCCCAAGACCCAGTACTTC	CASSPGLAANPKTQYF	.	TRBV9	TRBJ2-5	TRBD2
TGTGCCAGCAGCCAGACCACAACTAAGGAACAACTGTGTTTT	CASSQTTTKEQLCF	.	TRBV7-8	TRBJ1-4	.
TGTGCCAGCAGGGGGGCGGGACCCTATGGCTACACCTTC	CASRGAGPYGYTF	.	TRBV2	TRBJ1-2	.
TGTGCCAGCAGTGGGTGGGGGGGGGTCTATGGCTACACCTTC	CASSGWGGVYGYTF	many	TRBV6-5	TRBJ1-2	.
TGTGCCAGCAGTTTTCAACTGGCGGCCGCCTATGGCTACACCTTC	CASSFQLAAAYGYTF	many	TRBV12-3/TRBV12-4	TRBJ1-2	.
TGTGCCAGCAGCCCCACCCCTAGCGGGGGGTACAATGAGCAGTTCTTC	CASSPTPSGGYNEQFF	many	TRBV7-3	TRBJ2-1	TRBD2
TGTGCCGGGCGGACTGAAAGCAATGAGCAGTTCTTC	CAGRTESNEQFF	many	TRBV2	TRBJ2-1	.
TGTGCCAGCAGCTTAGATGGCAGGGTGGACACTGAAGCTTTCTTT	CASSLDGRVDTEAFF	many	TRBV11-2	TRBJ1-1	.
TGCAGTGGGGGACTAGCGGGCCTACGTAGAGAGACCCAGTACTTC	CSGGLAGLRRETQYF	many	TRBV20-1	TRBJ2-5	TRBD2
TGCAGTGCTAGAAGGGTTTTGACGTTAAATGAGCAGTTCTTC	CSARRVLTLNEQFF	many	TRBV20-1	TRBJ2-1	.
TGTGCCAGCAGTGAACCGGGACTGACTAATCAGCCCCAGCATTTT	CASSEPGLTNQPQHF	many	TRBV6-1	TRBJ1-5	.
TGTGCCAGCAGTTACTCGAGAGCCGGGGGCGGACATACGCAGTATTTT	CASSYSRAGGGHTQYF	many	TRBV6-5	TRBJ2-3	.
TGTGCCAGCAGCACCTACGGGACAGGGGGTTCCGGGGAGCTGTTTTTT	CASSTYGTGGSGELFF	.	TRBV9	TRBJ2-2	TRBD1
TGTGCCAGCAGCAGCAGCAGGGGGAAGAACACCGGGGAGCTGTTTTTT	CASSSSRGKNTGELFF	many	TRBV5-5	TRBJ2-2	TRBD1
TGTGCCAGCAGTTTAAACGCGGGGACCAAGGCCTACGAGCAGTACTTC	CASSLNAGTKAYEQYF	.	TRBV27	TRBJ2-7	.
TGTGCTAGCAGCTCCGGACTCAGCCCTAGCACAGATACGCAGTATTTT	CASSSGLSPSTDTQYF	many	TRBV7-7	TRBJ2-3	.
TGTGCCAGCAGCGCGGACAGCTCAACTAATGAAAAACTGTTTTTT	CASSADSSTNEKLFF	.	TRBV9	TRBJ1-4	.
TGCAGTGCAAACGTTCAACGAGGATTTAATGAGCAGTTCTTC	CSANVQRGFNEQFF	.	TRBV20-1	TRBJ2-1	.
TGCAGTGCTAGACCGACGGGAGCTACTGGCTACACCTTC	CSARPTGATGYTF	many	TRBV20-1	TRBJ1-2	.
TGTGCCAGCAGCGCCGAACCGCGGCCCACAGATACGCAGTATTTT	CASSAEPRPTDTQYF	once	TRBV9	TRBJ2-3	.
TGTGCCAGCAGCTACAGCCCCTCTCCGGTCTATGGCTACACCTTC	CASSYSPSPVYGYTF	many	TRBV7-6	TRBJ1-2	.
TGCGCCAGCAGCCAATTCTTCCCTTTTTACAATGAGCAGTTCTTC	CASSQFFPFYNEQFF	many	TRBV4-1	TRBJ2-1	.
TGTGCCAGCAGTCCCGGGACGTTCACTTCACCCCTCCACTTT	CASSPGTFTSPLHF	many	TRBV12-3/TRBV12-4	TRBJ1-6	.
TGTGCCAGCAGCATCCTAGCGGGAGTCGAGAATGAGCAGTTCTTC	CASSILAGVENEQFF	many	TRBV11-3	TRBJ2-1	TRBD2
TGCAGCGTTGAGAGGGGTGAGAACACTGAAGCTTTCTTT	CSVERGENTEAFF	.	TRBV29-1	TRBJ1-1	.
TGTGCCAGTAGTATCAAGACTAGCGGGTACCAAGAGACCCAGTACTTC	CASSIKTSGYQETQYF	many	TRBV19	TRBJ2-5	TRBD2
TGCAGCATTCGGACAGGAACGAGGGGTGAGCAGTTCTTC	CSIRTGTRGEQFF	.	TRBV29-1	TRBJ2-1	TRBD1
TGTGCCAGCAGCGTAGGACAGGGACTTGGAAACACCATATATTTT	CASSVGQGLGNTIYF	.	TRBV9	TRBJ1-3	TRBD1
TGCGCCAGCAGCTCCCGGTGGATAGCGGGAGAGGAGACCCAGTACTTC	CASSSRWIAGEETQYF	few	TRBV5-1	TRBJ2-5	TRBD2
TGTGCCAGCAGCCTAGCGGAGAATACCTACGAGCAGTACTTC	CASSLAENTYEQYF	many	TRBV7-9	TRBJ2-7	TRBD2
TGTGCCAGCAGCATCGGGACTAGCCGGACCGGGGAGCTGTTTTTT	CASSIGTSRTGELFF	many	TRBV9	TRBJ2-2	TRBD2
TGCAGTGCTAGTGAAGGGTTGAATTCACCCCTCCACTTT	CSASEGLNSPLHF	many	TRBV20-1	TRBJ1-6	.